Below, 14 T cell receptor beta chains from the same sample are listed, as sequenced in a study of T-cell memory formation after mild COVID-19. TCRdb fed the 5' RACE reads into MiXCR, producing one record per CDR3 protein. Seen here are 450,000 to 700,000 distinct CDR3 sequences, approximately 18% observed once, and the top ten hold approximately 12%. The source material was PBMCs or a T cell subset sorted from them (not recorded which). The receptors were gathered from an adult woman who had mild COVID-19 (a few samples of this study predate the infection). Cell type and time point are not known.

The chain combines TRBV5-6 with TRBJ1-2; D gene unclear. CDR3 length: 12 residues. With 4 bases removed from V and 4 bases from J, the gap between germline ends came to 8 bases. The germline V gene encodes CDR1 SGHDT and CDR2 YYEEEE. CDR3 in amino acids: CASSRPGYGYTF. CDR3 DNA: TGTGCCAGCAGCCGCCCCGGCTATGGCTACACCTTC. Supplemented by reference TRBV5-6 and TRBJ1-2, the full variable domain reads DAGVTQSPTHLIKTRGQQVTLRCSPKSGHDTVSWYQQALGQGPQFIFQYYEEEERQRGNFPDRFSGHQFPNYSSELNVNALLLGDSALYLCASSRPGYGYTFGSGTRLTVV.

Turning to this clonotype: Relative to the germline gene, one junction end is altered; a read error may explain this. The chain has TRBV19 and TRBJ2-4; 7 positions match TRBD1. Germline CDR1 reads LNHDA; CDR2 reads SQIVND (reference sequence). The CDR3 is 18 amino acids. CDR3 sequence reads: CASSGLDRVKVAKNIQYF. CDR3 bases: TGTGCCAGTAGTGGCCTAGACAGGGTGAAGGTAGCCAAGAACATTCAGTACTTC. Looking up the rest from reference TRBV19 and TRBJ2-4 gives the full variable domain: DGGITQSPKYLFRKEGQNVTLSCEQNLNHDAMYWYRQDPGQGLRLIYYSQIVNDFQKGDIAEGYSVSREKKESFPLTVTSAQKNPTAFYLCASSGLDRVKVAKNIQYFGAGTRLSVL.

This clonotype was recorded a few times. The chain joins TRBV4-3 to TRBJ2-1; D gene ambiguous. CDR3 length: 13 amino acids. V lost 0 bases, J lost 8 bases, and 8 bases lay in between. CDR1 is LGHNA and CDR2 is YSLEER in the germline V gene. The CDR3 nucleotides read TGCGCCAGCAGCCAAGATCAGGTCGATGAGCAGTTCTTC. Translation gives CASSQDQVDEQFF.

J is TRBJ2-7 and V is TRBV14; TRBD2 matches 9 bases. This CDR3 has 15 residues. Germline V lookup: CDR1 SGHDN, CDR2 FVKESK. The junction had 8 bases not matched to a gene; V was cut back by 1 base and J by 7 bases. The CDR3 region is CASSQGLAGRWEQYF. The DNA of the CDR3 is TGTGCCAGCAGCCAAGGTCTAGCGGGACGTTGGGAGCAGTACTTC.

V gene TRBV7-2 combines with J gene TRBJ1-4; D perhaps matches TRBD1 (6 bases). V gave up 2 bases and J gave up 6 bases, with 13 bases separating them. Germline loops: CDR1 SGHTA, CDR2 FQGNSA. The CDR3 contains 15 residues. The CDR3 reads CASSLFQGWDEKLFF. CDR3 coding DNA: TGTGCCAGCAGCTTATTTCAGGGGTGGGATGAAAAACTGTTTTTT. Full variable domain (remainder filled in from reference TRBV7-2 and TRBJ1-4): GAGVSQSPSNKVTEKGKDVELRCDPISGHTALYWYRQSLGQGLEFLIYFQGNSAPDKSGLPSDRFSAERTGGSVSTLTIQRTQQEDSAVYLCASSLFQGWDEKLFFGSGTQLSVL.

This clonotype turned up a few times. The J gene is TRBJ2-1, the V gene TRBV27; TRBD2 matches at 10 bases. The V gene's germline CDR1 is MNHEY and CDR2 SMNVEV (reference sequence). V shed 4 bases, J shed 9 bases, and the junction held 12 bases outside the gene matches. The CDR3 is made up of 16 amino acids. CDR3 in amino acids: CASSSIIAGGIPEQFF. DNA for the CDR3: TGTGCCAGCAGTTCGATCATAGCGGGAGGCATACCTGAGCAGTTCTTC.

The rearrangement links TRBV19 to TRBJ1-2, with D hard to call. This CDR3 has 13 amino acids. Trimming removed 5 bases from V and 2 bases from J, with 9 bases in between. The germline gives CDR1 LNHDA, CDR2 SQIVND (reference sequence). The DNA of the CDR3 is TGTGCCAGTAGTGACCCGGGGAACTATGGCTACACCTTC. It translates to CASSDPGNYGYTF.

This clonotype was seen more than once but under ten times. The genes are TRBV29-1 and TRBJ2-7; D gene ambiguous. The ends were cut back, 4 bases at V and 6 bases at J, with 10 bases in the middle. Germline V gene sequence: CDR1 SQVTM, CDR2 ANQGSEA. This CDR3 contains 11 residues. DNA of the CDR3: TGCAGCGTTGCGGACCGAGGCGAGCAGTACTTC. This sequence encodes CSVADRGEQYF.

This clonotype occurred a few times. The chain has TRBV5-6 and TRBJ2-2, with 11 bases matching TRBD1. This CDR3 has 19 amino acids. Per the germline V gene, CDR1 is SGHDT and CDR2 is YYEEEE. Trimming cost V 0 bases and J 4 bases; bases outside gene matches: 11. The CDR3 loop is CASSLARDRGGPITGELFF. The DNA for the CDR3 is TGTGCCAGCAGCTTGGCCCGGGACAGGGGGGGCCCGATCACCGGGGAGCTGTTTTTT. The full variable domain, with the rest looked up from reference TRBV5-6 and TRBJ2-2, is DAGVTQSPTHLIKTRGQQVTLRCSPKSGHDTVSWYQQALGQGPQFIFQYYEEEERQRGNFPDRFSGHQFPNYSSELNVNALLLGDSALYLCASSLARDRGGPITGELFFGEGSRLTVL.

The rearrangement joins TRBV5-1 to TRBJ2-3; D may be TRBD2 (5 bases). In germline, CDR1 is SGHRS, CDR2 YFSETQ. The CDR3 is 14 amino acids. The germline V and J ends were trimmed by 4 bases and 4 bases, with 13 bases remaining between them. CDR3 nucleotides: TGCGCCAGCAGCCTGGCACTAGATTCAGATACGCAGTATTTT. It translates to CASSLALDSDTQYF.

This clonotype was observed at least ten times. The chain's CDR3 is CASSPPEGGPNEQFF. CDR3 in DNA: TGCGCCAGCAGCCCCCCGGAGGGGGGGCCAAATGAGCAGTTCTTC. The chain has TRBV5-1 and TRBJ2-1; D is perhaps TRBD2 (7 bases). This CDR3 is built from 15 residues. Germline V gene data show CDR1 as SGHRS and CDR2 as YFSETQ. V was shortened by 4 bases and J by 7 bases, with 18 bases between the two germline ends.

The gene calls are TRBV4-2 and TRBJ1-1; TRBD1 aligns across 7 bases. J lost 3 bases, V lost 0 bases, and 4 bases had no gene match. The CDR3 runs to 15 residues. Germline loops: CDR1 LGHNA, CDR2 YNFKEQ. CDR3 sequence: CASSQENRGDTEAFF. The CDR3 nucleotides read TGTGCCAGCAGCCAAGAGAACAGGGGCGACACTGAAGCTTTCTTT.

Only a few counts were recorded for this clonotype. In DNA, the CDR3 is TGCGCCAGCAGCTTGGTAATGGGGACAGATAGCACAGATACGCAGTATTTT. It translates to CASSLVMGTDSTDTQYF. The chain uses TRBV5-1 and TRBJ2-3; TRBD1 matches 7 bases. The CDR3 spans 17 residues. With 0 bases clipped from V and 0 bases from J, the junction kept 7 bases outside the gene matches. Germline V gives CDR1 SGHRS, CDR2 YFSETQ.

V usage is TRBV5-1 and J usage is TRBJ2-5; 10 bases fit TRBD1. CDR1 is SGHRS and CDR2 is YFSETQ in the germline V gene. This CDR3 contains 16 residues. After removal of 4 bases from V and 3 bases from J, the junction contained 9 bases not matched to a gene. In nucleotides, the CDR3 is TGCGCCAGCAGCCCGGCCGGGACAGGGGTGGAAGAGACCCAGTACTTC. Translation gives CASSPAGTGVEETQYF.